The rows below give T cell receptor beta chains drawn from one sample of a study of blood T cell repertoires in COVID-19. Clones were read by immunoSEQ multiplex PCR, and TCRdb kept only the in-frame ones, dropping some. The profile covers over 200,000 clones, with about 90% appearing a single time and roughly 3.2% taken by the ten largest. Sequenced: PBMCs or T cells enriched from blood (not recorded which). The receptor source for this set is a woman in her fifties or sixties in a cohort exposed to, infected with or recovered from COVID-19 (not recorded which). Both conserved end residues are part of each CDR3. The D gene is left open where the match is weak. Only part of the rows carry a size: once, few, many, or a class if the clone is expanded.

clone size: NA; V gene: TRBV18; J gene: TRBJ1-5; D gene: TRBD1; CDR3 DNA: TGTGCCAGCTCACTAAGACAGGGTGAGGGCAATCAGCCCCAGCATTTT; CDR3 protein: CASSLRQGEGNQPQHF
clone size: NA; V gene: TRBV15; J gene: TRBJ1-3; D gene: NA; CDR3 DNA: TGTGCCACCAGCAGAGCCGGGGGGGACACCATATATTTT; CDR3 protein: CATSRAGGDTIYF
clone size: NA; V gene: TRBV3-1/TRBV3-2; J gene: TRBJ1-4; D gene: NA; CDR3 DNA: TGTGCCAGCAGCCTTCAGGCGATAAATGAAAAACTGTTTTTT; CDR3 protein: CASSLQAINEKLFF
clone size: NA; V gene: TRBV27; J gene: TRBJ2-3; D gene: NA; CDR3 DNA: TGTGCCAGCAGACTTAGGGGTTTTTTCACAGATACGCAGTATTTT; CDR3 protein: CASRLRGFFTDTQYF
clone size: NA; V gene: TRBV11-2; J gene: TRBJ2-3; D gene: NA; CDR3 DNA: TGTGCCAGCTTGGGGGGAGGCACAGATACGCAGTATTTT; CDR3 protein: CASLGGGTDTQYF
clone size: NA; V gene: TRBV19; J gene: TRBJ1-1; D gene: NA; CDR3 DNA: TGTGCCAGTACCCACGCCAACCCCGGGACTGAAGCTTTCTTT; CDR3 protein: CASTHANPGTEAFF
clone size: once; V gene: TRBV5-4; J gene: TRBJ2-1; D gene: NA; CDR3 DNA: TGTGCCATACCGCGGGCAGGGGTGCCCGACAATGAGCAGTTCTTC; CDR3 protein: CAIPRAGVPDNEQFF
clone size: NA; V gene: TRBV9; J gene: TRBJ1-1; D gene: NA; CDR3 DNA: TGTGCCAGCAGCGCTTCGACAGGGAACACTGAAGCTTTCTTT; CDR3 protein: CASSASTGNTEAFF
clone size: NA; V gene: TRBV4-1; J gene: TRBJ2-2; D gene: NA; CDR3 DNA: TGCGCCAGCAGCCAACGAAACAGGGCGAACACCGGGGAGCTGTTTTTT; CDR3 protein: CASSQRNRANTGELFF
clone size: NA; V gene: TRBV5-4; J gene: TRBJ1-2; D gene: TRBD1; CDR3 DNA: TGTGCCAGCAGCATCGACAGGGGCTATGGCTACACCTTC; CDR3 protein: CASSIDRGYGYTF
clone size: NA; V gene: TRBV24-1; J gene: TRBJ1-1; D gene: TRBD1; CDR3 DNA: TGTGCCACCAGTGATTCAAGGACAGGGGGTGAGGCTTTCTTT; CDR3 protein: CATSDSRTGGEAFF
clone size: NA; V gene: TRBV19; J gene: TRBJ2-1; D gene: TRBD2; CDR3 DNA: TGTGCCAGTAGTAAAATTAGCGGGGGAGGCAATGAGCAGTTCTTC; CDR3 protein: CASSKISGGGNEQFF
clone size: NA; V gene: TRBV19; J gene: TRBJ2-1; D gene: NA; CDR3 DNA: TGTGCCAGTAGTATAATCCTTCATGAGGCCAATGAGCAGTTCTTC; CDR3 protein: CASSIILHEANEQFF
clone size: NA; V gene: TRBV2; J gene: TRBJ1-1; D gene: TRBD1; CDR3 DNA: TGTGCCAGCAGTGTGGGACAGGGCACTGAAGCTTTCTTT; CDR3 protein: CASSVGQGTEAFF
clone size: NA; V gene: TRBV5-6; J gene: TRBJ2-5; D gene: NA; CDR3 DNA: TGTGCCAGCAGCGCTTTACTAGCCACCTTAGAGACCCAGTACTTC; CDR3 protein: CASSALLATLETQYF
clone size: NA; V gene: TRBV9; J gene: TRBJ2-7; D gene: NA; CDR3 DNA: TGTGCCAGCAGCCTCAATGCGGGCTACGAGCAGTACTTC; CDR3 protein: CASSLNAGYEQYF
clone size: NA; V gene: TRBV7-9; J gene: TRBJ2-1; D gene: NA; CDR3 DNA: TGTGCCAGCAACGGGGTTGGCGGGTGGGGTTCCTACAATGAGCAGTTCTTC; CDR3 protein: CASNGVGGWGSYNEQFF
clone size: NA; V gene: TRBV27; J gene: TRBJ1-6; D gene: TRBD1; CDR3 DNA: TGTGCCAGCAGTTCGGGACAGGGATATAATTCACCCCTCCACTTT; CDR3 protein: CASSSGQGYNSPLHF
clone size: NA; V gene: TRBV2; J gene: TRBJ1-5; D gene: NA; CDR3 DNA: TGTGCCAGCAGTACTGGACAGAGCCCCAATCAGCCCCAGCATTTT; CDR3 protein: CASSTGQSPNQPQHF
clone size: NA; V gene: TRBV5-5; J gene: TRBJ2-2; D gene: NA; CDR3 DNA: TGTGCCAGCAGCTTTCACAGCTCCTGGAACACCGGGGAGCTGTTTTTT; CDR3 protein: CASSFHSSWNTGELFF
clone size: once; V gene: TRBV10-3; J gene: TRBJ2-1; D gene: NA; CDR3 DNA: TGTGCCATCGCGGGGGGACAGGGATCCTACAATGAGCAGTTCTTC; CDR3 protein: CAIAGGQGSYNEQFF
clone size: NA; V gene: TRBV5-4; J gene: TRBJ1-2; D gene: NA; CDR3 DNA: TGTGCCAGCAGCTTGGTGAGGGATCGAGATGATGGCTACACCTTC; CDR3 protein: CASSLVRDRDDGYTF
clone size: NA; V gene: TRBV11-2; J gene: TRBJ2-5; D gene: TRBD2; CDR3 DNA: TGTGCCAGCAGCCGAGATAGCGGGAGGCAGGAGACCCAGTACTTC; CDR3 protein: CASSRDSGRQETQYF
clone size: few; V gene: TRBV3-1/TRBV3-2; J gene: TRBJ1-1; D gene: NA; CDR3 DNA: TGTGCCAGCAGCCAAGAGCTGGTAACTTTGAACACTGAAGCTTTCTTT; CDR3 protein: CASSQELVTLNTEAFF
clone size: NA; V gene: TRBV18; J gene: TRBJ2-7; D gene: NA; CDR3 DNA: TGTGCCAGCTCACCGGCGAGAGGCTACGAGCAGTACTTC; CDR3 protein: CASSPARGYEQYF
clone size: NA; V gene: TRBV21-1; J gene: TRBJ2-1; D gene: NA; CDR3 DNA: TGTGCCAGCAGCAAACGCACTAGCGGAAAGAATGAGCAGTTCTTC; CDR3 protein: CASSKRTSGKNEQFF
clone size: NA; V gene: TRBV12-3/TRBV12-4; J gene: TRBJ2-1; D gene: NA; CDR3 DNA: TGTGCCAGCAGCCTCCGACTAGTGAATGAGCAGTTCTTC; CDR3 protein: CASSLRLVNEQFF
clone size: NA; V gene: TRBV7-3; J gene: TRBJ2-7; D gene: TRBD1; CDR3 DNA: TGTGCCAGCAGCTTTGGGACAGGGTGGGAGCAGTACTTC; CDR3 protein: CASSFGTGWEQYF
clone size: NA; V gene: TRBV28; J gene: TRBJ2-7; D gene: TRBD1; CDR3 DNA: TGTGCCAGCAGTTTGGGAGGACAGGGATCCATGGAGCAGTACTTC; CDR3 protein: CASSLGGQGSMEQYF
clone size: NA; V gene: TRBV5-5; J gene: TRBJ2-7; D gene: TRBD1; CDR3 DNA: TGTGCCAGCAGCCTAGACAGGGGGCGGGACGAGCAGTACTTC; CDR3 protein: CASSLDRGRDEQYF
clone size: NA; V gene: TRBV19; J gene: TRBJ2-2; D gene: NA; CDR3 DNA: TGTGCCAGTAGTCGGGACTCGGGATCGAGGGAGCTGTTTTTT; CDR3 protein: CASSRDSGSRELFF
clone size: NA; V gene: TRBV9; J gene: TRBJ2-5; D gene: NA; CDR3 DNA: TGTGCCAGCAGCTCAGACATCCAGGGAGAGACCCAGTACTTC; CDR3 protein: CASSSDIQGETQYF
clone size: NA; V gene: TRBV7-2; J gene: TRBJ2-5; D gene: TRBD1; CDR3 DNA: TGTGCCAGCAGCTTGAGACAGGGGCAAGAGACCCAGTACTTC; CDR3 protein: CASSLRQGQETQYF
clone size: NA; V gene: TRBV5-1; J gene: TRBJ2-1; D gene: TRBD2; CDR3 DNA: TGCGCCAGCAACCTAGCGGGGGATAATGAGCAGTTCTTC; CDR3 protein: CASNLAGDNEQFF
clone size: NA; V gene: TRBV9; J gene: TRBJ1-5; D gene: NA; CDR3 DNA: TGTGCCAGCAGCGTAGGGACGGGAGATCAGCCCCAGCATTTT; CDR3 protein: CASSVGTGDQPQHF